The 24 T cell receptor beta chains reported below all come from one sample, sequenced in a study of shared clonotypes between healthy human individuals (dated by TCRdb to 2020 to 2021). Library generation was performed with the immunoSEQ multiplex PCR assay. TCRdb carries this immuneACCESS record with in-frame sequences only. Its versions omit some clonotypes, under half of them owing to an unresolved V gene in the studies checked, with the rest unexplained. The sample table lists around 2.5 million clones, under 95% of them with a count of one. Roughly 0.36% of the sample is taken by the ten largest. Material: naive CD4+ T cells from PBMCs. The sample's cell subset or site, from its label and the paper: CD45RA+ positively selected. The receptors shown here come from a man younger than 35 in good health. Some clones in this sample may be carry-over from other donors' samples.

Points on this clone: At the DNA level, this CDR3 is encoded by other sequences in the same sample as well. The rearrangement uses TRBV6-5 and TRBJ2-5; D might be TRBD1 (5 bases). The CDR3 loop spans 13 amino acids. V was trimmed by 2 bases and J by 5 bases, leaving 9 bases between them. Germline V gene sequence: CDR1 MNHEY, CDR2 SVGAGI. The chain's CDR3 is CASSYPGMETQYF. Here the CDR3 DNA reads TGTGCCAGCAGTTACCCAGGGATGGAGACCCAGTACTTC.

This clone was detected only once. In DNA form, the CDR3 reads TGTGCCAGCCCACCGAAGAGCAATCAGCCCCAGCATTTT. Its translation: CASPPKSNQPQHF. The chain employs TRBV28 and TRBJ1-5, with D uncertain. Trimming removed 8 bases at V and 1 base at J, with 9 bases between. The CDR3 spans 13 residues. Germline values: CDR1 MDHEN, CDR2 SYDVKM.

The chain joins TRBV11-2 to TRBJ2-5, with 7 bases fitting TRBD2. The germline CDR1 and CDR2 sequences are SGHAT and FQNNGV. Trimming removed 5 bases from V and 1 base from J; junction bases left unmatched: 7. The CDR3 consists of 15 residues. CDR3 in DNA: TGTGCCAGCAGCCGACTCCTAGCGGCCCAAGAGACCCAGTACTTC. Translating gives CASSRLLAAQETQYF.

This chain links TRBV7-2 with TRBJ2-4; 8 nucleotides agree with TRBD2. The CDR3 loop spans 16 amino acids. With V trimmed by 5 bases and J by 5 bases, 11 bases remained unmatched. Germline V gene sequence: CDR1 SGHTA, CDR2 FQGNSA. CDR3 DNA: TGTGCCAGCAGCACCATAGCGGGATTCGTAGAAAACATTCAGTACTTC. This gives the protein CASSTIAGFVENIQYF.

Only a few counts were recorded for this clone. The chain employs TRBV6-5 and TRBJ2-3; 8 bases fit TRBD1. This CDR3 has 15 amino acids. In germline, CDR1 is MNHEY, CDR2 SVGAGI. Unmatched junction bases numbered 9, after V lost 5 bases and J lost 5 bases. The CDR3 DNA reads as TGTGCCAGCAGTATCAGGGGGCTCTACGGAGATACGCAGTATTTT. Residues: CASSIRGLYGDTQYF.

The chain is built from TRBV5-1 and TRBJ2-5, with D perhaps matching TRBD2 (5 bases). Germline CDR1 SGHRS, CDR2 YFSETQ. This CDR3 contains 15 residues. Trimming took 1 base from V and 0 from J, leaving 10 bases between them. The CDR3 nucleotides read TGCGCCAGCAGCTTGTCTCGGGGAGACCAAGAGACCCAGTACTTC. Protein sequence: CASSLSRGDQETQYF.

This chain uses TRBV5-6 with TRBJ2-7; 7 bases fit TRBD1. Trimming at V came to 6 bases and at J to 2 bases, leaving 14 bases not matched to a gene. Germline values: CDR1 SGHDT, CDR2 YYEEEE. The CDR3 extends over 16 amino acids. The CDR3 DNA sequence: TGTGCCAGCACCCACTTCAGGACAGGCACCACCTACGAGCAGTACTTC. Its protein product is CASTHFRTGTTYEQYF.

The chain carries TRBV5-1 and TRBJ1-1; D perhaps matches TRBD1 (6 bases). The CDR3 sequence is 14 residues long. V dropped 5 bases and J dropped 6 bases, with 17 bases sitting between them. Germline-derived CDR1 and CDR2 are SGHRS and YFSETQ. The CDR3 protein is CASRQHREVPEAFF. In DNA, the CDR3 is TGCGCCAGCAGGCAACACAGGGAAGTACCTGAAGCTTTCTTT.

This rearrangement joins TRBV4-3 to TRBJ2-7, with D possibly TRBD1 on 6 matching bases. Trimming stripped 0 bases from V and 1 base from J, with 10 bases between. The germline CDR1 and CDR2 sequences are LGHNA and YSLEER. The CDR3 consists of 15 residues. This CDR3 is CASSQEKTGSYEQYF. The CDR3 region has the DNA TGCGCCAGCAGCCAAGAAAAGACAGGATCCTACGAGCAGTACTTC.

The genes are TRBV6-1 and TRBJ1-4; no firm D call. The germline V gene encodes CDR1 MNHNS and CDR2 SASEGT. This CDR3 has 14 residues. V lost 7 bases, J lost 3 bases, and 12 bases lay in between. The CDR3 DNA reads TGTGCCAGCAAAATATACGGGGCTAATGAAAAACTGTTTTTT. It specifies CASKIYGANEKLFF.

CDR3 residues: CASSPTSGSGSRGQYF. In nucleotides, the CDR3 is TGTGCCAGCAGCCCAACCTCTGGTAGCGGGAGTAGGGGGCAGTACTTC. The chain joins TRBV7-9 to TRBJ2-7; 9 nucleotides line up with TRBD2. After removal of 5 bases from V and 9 bases from J, the junction contained 17 bases not matched to a gene. Germline values: CDR1 SEHNR, CDR2 FQNEAQ (reference sequence). This CDR3 spans 16 amino acids.

The rearrangement links TRBV6-6 to TRBJ1-2, with a weak D call TRBD1 (5 bases). V was cut by 3 bases and J by 14 bases, with 19 bases left in between. The CDR3 spans 13 residues. Germline CDR1 MNHNY, CDR2 SVGAGI (reference sequence). The CDR3: CASSYLAGGSWTF. CDR3 bases: TGTGCCAGCAGTTATCTAGCGGGGGGATCTTGGACCTTC.

The V call is TRBV6-1, the J call TRBJ2-1, with 10 bases aligning to TRBD2. V was clipped by 8 bases and J by 13 bases; unmatched bases: 8. Germline CDR1 is MNHNS and CDR2 is SASEGT. The CDR3 totals 12 residues. This CDR3 reads CASGLAGGSQFF. CDR3 nucleotides: TGTGCCAGCGGGTTAGCGGGAGGTTCCCAGTTCTTC.

J is TRBJ2-3 and V is TRBV18, with a possible D match to TRBD2 (6 bases). The CDR3 length is 15 residues. Germline V gene lookup returns CDR1 KGHSH and CDR2 LQKENI. V was shortened by 1 base and J by 6 bases, with 14 bases between the two germline ends. The CDR3 here is CASSPLAAPGDTQYF. CDR3 nucleotides: TGTGCCAGCTCACCACTAGCGGCCCCGGGGGATACGCAGTATTTT.

The V gene is TRBV7-2, the J gene TRBJ2-2, with unresolved D. Germline V CDR1 and CDR2: SGHTA, FQGNSA. With 8 bases removed from V and 0 bases from J, the gap between germline ends came to 13 bases. This CDR3 has 15 amino acids. The CDR3 DNA follows: TGTGCCAGCGGTATCTGGCTAGCGAACACCGGGGAGCTGTTTTTT. Translation gives CASGIWLANTGELFF.

The chain has TRBV4-2 and TRBJ2-7, with D perhaps matching TRBD2 (6 bases). The ends were cut back, 2 bases at V and 4 bases at J, with 15 bases in the middle. The CDR3 has 15 amino acids. Germline loops: CDR1 LGHNA, CDR2 YNFKEQ. The CDR3 sequence is CASSQPAASVYEQYF. The CDR3 DNA is TGTGCCAGCAGCCAACCCGCGGCTAGCGTGTACGAGCAGTACTTC.

The chain is built from TRBV18 and TRBJ2-7, with 7 bases aligning to TRBD1. This CDR3 is built from 14 residues. CDR1 is KGHSH, CDR2 LQKENI, per germline. The V gene end was trimmed by 0 bases and the J gene end by 3 bases; junction bases not matched to a gene: 2. The CDR3 protein is CASSPPGTVYEQYF. The CDR3 bases are TGTGCCAGCTCACCACCCGGGACAGTCTACGAGCAGTACTTC. Full variable domain (missing parts from reference TRBV18 and TRBJ2-7): NAGVMQNPRHLVRRRGQEARLRCSPMKGHSHVYWYRQLPEEGLKFMVYLQKENIIDESGMPKERFSAEFPKEGPSILRIQQVVRGDSAAYFCASSPPGTVYEQYFGPGTRLTVT.

The V gene is TRBV2, the J gene TRBJ2-7; D unclear. CDR1 is SNHLY, CDR2 FYNNEI, per germline. V was trimmed by 6 bases and J by 4 bases, leaving 19 bases between them. The CDR3 consists of 15 residues. CDR3 sequence reads: CASRGSPPNMYEQYF. In DNA, the CDR3 is TGTGCCAGCAGGGGTTCACCCCCGAACATGTACGAGCAGTACTTC.

The chain employs TRBV7-3 and TRBJ2-3; D gene ambiguous. From germline, CDR1 is SGHTA and CDR2 FQGTGA. Trimming pared 5 bases from V and 0 bases from J, leaving 9 bases between. The CDR3 extends over 14 amino acids. The CDR3 DNA reads as TGTGCCAGCAGCCCCGCAAGAAGCACAGATACGCAGTATTTT. It encodes CASSPARSTDTQYF.

This CDR3 reads CASSIAREQYF. Here the CDR3 DNA reads TGTGCCAGCAGTATCGCTAGGGAGCAGTACTTC. V usage is TRBV28 and J usage is TRBJ2-5, with D perhaps TRBD2 (5 bases). CDR3 length equals 11 residues. Trimming shortened V by 5 bases and J by 11 bases, and 12 bases separated the two germline ends. From germline, CDR1 is MDHEN and CDR2 SYDVKM. The full variable domain, in which reference TRBV28 and TRBJ2-5 provide the parts outside the CDR3, is DVKVTQSSRYLVKRTGEKVFLECVQDMDHENMFWYRQDPGLGLRLIYFSYDVKMKEKGDIPEGYSVSREKKERFSLILESASTNQTSMYLCASSIAREQYFGPGTRLLVL.

The rearrangement uses TRBV28 and TRBJ2-4; 9 nucleotides align to TRBD1. Germline V gives CDR1 MDHEN, CDR2 SYDVKM. There are 14 residues in the CDR3. V dropped 8 bases and J dropped 7; count of bases not matched to a gene: 9. CDR3 in amino acids: CASGQRTGVNIQYF. For the CDR3, the DNA is TGTGCCAGCGGCCAGAGGACAGGGGTGAACATTCAGTACTTC.

V is TRBV2 and J is TRBJ1-1; D is perhaps TRBD1 (5 bases). Germline V gives CDR1 SNHLY, CDR2 FYNNEI. V lost 0 bases, J lost 0 bases, and 8 bases lay in between. This CDR3 is 15 amino acids long. The CDR3 nucleotides read TGTGCCAGCAGTGAAGCGCGGGGACTGAACACTGAAGCTTTCTTT. Translation: CASSEARGLNTEAFF. The variable domain in full, completed from reference TRBV2 and TRBJ1-1, reads EPEVTQTPSHQVTQMGQEVILRCVPISNHLYFYWYRQILGQKVEFLVSFYNNEISEKSEIFDDQFSVERPDGSNFTLKIRSTKLEDSAMYFCASSEARGLNTEAFFGQGTRLTVV.

This chain's CDR3 is CASSLGLMQDTQYF. The CDR3 nucleotides read TGTGCCAGCAGCCTGGGACTCATGCAAGATACGCAGTATTTT. V gene TRBV7-2 combines with J gene TRBJ2-3, with D possibly being TRBD2 (6 bases). Trimming cost V 5 bases and J 5 bases, with 14 bases left between them. CDR1 is SGHTA, CDR2 FQGNSA, per germline. This CDR3 contains 14 residues.

This clone has just one count. The rearrangement uses TRBV7-8 and TRBJ2-1; weak D call: TRBD1 (5 bases). Looked up from germline, CDR1 is SGHVS and CDR2 is FQNEAQ. CDR3 length: 15 residues. Between the trimmed V and J ends, which lost 7 bases and 1 base, there was a span of 14 bases. DNA of the CDR3: TGTGCCAGCACTCGACAGCCTCAATCCTACAATGAGCAGTTCTTC. Encoded protein: CASTRQPQSYNEQFF.